Listed below are T cell receptor beta chains from one sample, sequenced in a study of CD8+ T cells in alopecia areata. The method was immunoSEQ multiplex PCR; TCRdb's version includes in-frame clones alone and lacks a portion of them. The sample gives 65,000 to 75,000 clones, about 44% of which show up once; about a sixth is in the top ten. Material: CD8+ T cells sorted from blood, obtained at week 0. The receptors shown here come from a human donor with alopecia areata. CDR3s include the opening cysteine and the closing phenylalanine or tryptophan. D genes are given only for firm matches. Rows may omit the clone size; those that give it use once, few, many or a size class.

V,D,J,size,CDR3,DNA
TRBV29-1,NA,TRBJ2-7,few,CSVEDDGDPAYEQYF,TGCAGCGTTGAAGATGACGGGGACCCAGCCTACGAGCAGTACTTC
TRBV29-1,NA,TRBJ2-7,NA,CSVEDRAYEQYF,TGCAGCGTTGAAGACAGGGCGTACGAGCAGTACTTC
TRBV25-1,NA,TRBJ2-7,NA,CASSSSFYEQYF,TGTGCCAGCAGTTCCTCCTTCTACGAGCAGTACTTC
TRBV5-1,TRBD1,TRBJ1-1,NA,CASSTWDRDTEAFF,TGCGCCAGCAGCACCTGGGACAGGGATACTGAAGCTTTCTTT
TRBV29-1,TRBD2,TRBJ2-1,once,CSVLTSGRAVVLEQFF,TGCAGCGTTTTAACTAGCGGGAGGGCCGTAGTTCTTGAGCAGTTCTTC
TRBV1,NA,TRBJ2-5,NA,CTSSQVVNTAQLQETQYF,TGCACCAGCAGCCAAGTGGTAAACACAGCACAGTTACAAGAGACCCAGTACTTC
TRBV2,TRBD2,TRBJ2-1,few,CAPRREASGRRGSYNEQFF,TGTGCCCCCCGGCGGGAAGCTAGCGGGAGGAGGGGGTCCTACAATGAGCAGTTCTTC
TRBV4-1,TRBD1,TRBJ1-5,NA,CASSQTPPGGLSNQPQHF,TGCGCCAGCAGCCAGACTCCTCCAGGGGGTTTAAGCAATCAGCCCCAGCATTTT
TRBV28,NA,TRBJ2-1,NA,CASSFPLGLGDEQFF,TGTGCCAGCAGTTTCCCGTTAGGATTGGGGGATGAGCAGTTCTTC
TRBV27,NA,TRBJ2-3,NA,CASSSPYVSDTQYF,TGTGCCAGCAGTTCACCCTACGTCTCAGATACGCAGTATTTT
TRBV21-1,NA,TRBJ2-4,NA,CASGSSRTPIGGNIQYF,TGTGCCAGCGGTTCGTCTAGAACCCCGATCGGTGGAAACATTCAGTACTTC
TRBV25-1,NA,TRBJ2-7,NA,CASKDSYEQYF,TGTGCCAGCAAGGACAGCTACGAGCAGTACTTC
TRBV7-2,NA,TRBJ2-7,NA,CASSPGEGRGVSYEQYF,TGTGCCAGCAGCCCAGGAGAGGGCAGGGGAGTTTCCTACGAGCAGTACTTC
TRBV7-8,NA,TRBJ2-1,NA,CASSMGGGYNEQFF,TGTGCCAGCAGCATGGGAGGGGGTTACAATGAGCAGTTCTTC
TRBV6-1,NA,TRBJ1-2,NA,CASSEPHTAQANYGYTF,TGTGCCAGCAGTGAACCCCACACAGCCCAAGCTAACTATGGCTACACCTTC
TRBV6-1,NA,TRBJ2-7,NA,CASSEFSYEQYF,TGTGCCAGCAGTGAATTCTCCTACGAGCAGTACTTC
TRBV15,NA,TRBJ2-2,NA,CATSRDQTGELFF,TGTGCCACCAGCAGAGATCAGACCGGGGAGCTGTTTTTT